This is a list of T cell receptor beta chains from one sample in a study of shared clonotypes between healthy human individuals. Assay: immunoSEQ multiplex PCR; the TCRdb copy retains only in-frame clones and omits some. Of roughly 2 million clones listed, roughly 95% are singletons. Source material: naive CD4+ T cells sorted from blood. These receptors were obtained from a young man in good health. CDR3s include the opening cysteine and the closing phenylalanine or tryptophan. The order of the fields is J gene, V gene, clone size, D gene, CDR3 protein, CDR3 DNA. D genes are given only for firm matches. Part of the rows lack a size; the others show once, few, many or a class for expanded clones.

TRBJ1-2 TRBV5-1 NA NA CASRPQPQYGYTF TGCGCCAGCAGGCCACAGCCCCAATATGGCTACACCTTC
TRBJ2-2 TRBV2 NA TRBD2 CASRDTSGGYTGELFF TGTGCCAGCAGGGATACTAGCGGGGGGTACACCGGGGAGCTGTTTTTT
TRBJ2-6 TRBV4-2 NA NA CASSQARQAAGANVLTF TGTGCCAGCAGCCAAGCAAGACAGGCGGCTGGGGCCAACGTCCTGACTTTC
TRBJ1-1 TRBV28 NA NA CASSLEGSGEAFF TGTGCCAGCAGTTTAGAGGGTTCAGGGGAAGCTTTCTTT
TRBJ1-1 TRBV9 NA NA CASSVGSGGDTEAFF TGTGCCAGCAGCGTAGGGTCTGGGGGGGACACTGAAGCTTTCTTT
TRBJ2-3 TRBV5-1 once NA CASSLAYPLTDTQYF TGCGCCAGCAGCTTGGCCTACCCGCTCACAGATACGCAGTATTTT
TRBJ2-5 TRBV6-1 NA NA CASSEPPFQETQYF TGTGCCAGCAGTGAACCCCCCTTTCAAGAGACCCAGTACTTC
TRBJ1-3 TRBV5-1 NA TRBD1 CASSLRTGLISGNTIYF TGCGCCAGCAGCCTACGGACAGGGCTAATCTCTGGAAACACCATATATTTT
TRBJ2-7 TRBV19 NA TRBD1 CASSTGTGFYEQYF TGTGCCAGTAGTACGGGGACAGGATTCTACGAGCAGTACTTC
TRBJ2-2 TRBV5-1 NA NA CASSPGKGAESTGELFF TGCGCCAGCAGCCCCGGAAAGGGAGCCGAGAGCACCGGGGAGCTGTTTTTT
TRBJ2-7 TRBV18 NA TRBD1 CASLGPGGAGVDEQYF TGTGCCAGCTTAGGACCAGGGGGCGCCGGGGTGGACGAGCAGTACTTC
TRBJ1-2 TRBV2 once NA CASSGSGFGYTF TGTGCCAGCAGTGGATCGGGTTTTGGCTACACCTTC
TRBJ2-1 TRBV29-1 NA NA CSVEMGNEQFF TGCAGCGTAGAGATGGGGAATGAGCAGTTCTTC
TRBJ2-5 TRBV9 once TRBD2 CASSQPGLAGQKETQYF TGTGCCAGCAGCCAACCGGGACTAGCGGGCCAGAAAGAGACCCAGTACTTC
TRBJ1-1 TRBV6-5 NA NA CASSGDGTRNTEAFF TGTGCCAGCAGTGGAGATGGGACACGAAACACTGAAGCTTTCTTT
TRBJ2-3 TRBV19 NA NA CASRRVAGTDTQYF TGTGCCTCCAGAAGGGTTGCTGGCACAGATACGCAGTATTTT
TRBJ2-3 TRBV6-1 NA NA CASSGQGPPAADTQYF TGTGCCAGCAGTGGTCAGGGACCTCCGGCCGCAGATACGCAGTATTTT
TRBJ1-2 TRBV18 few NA CASSPSANANYGYTF TGTGCCAGCTCACCAAGTGCCAACGCTAACTATGGCTACACCTTC
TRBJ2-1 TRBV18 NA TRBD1 CASSPRDREYDEQFF TGTGCCAGCTCACCCAGAGACAGGGAGTACGATGAGCAGTTCTTC
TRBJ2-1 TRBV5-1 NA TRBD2 CASSLIFSGDEQFF TGCGCCAGCAGCCTGATCTTCAGCGGGGATGAGCAGTTCTTC
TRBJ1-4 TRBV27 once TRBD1 CASSLRGLPNEKLFF TGTGCCAGCAGTTTAAGGGGGCTACCTAATGAAAAACTGTTTTTT
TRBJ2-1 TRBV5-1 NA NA CASSEGVGEQFF TGCGCCAGCAGCGAGGGGGTGGGTGAGCAGTTCTTC
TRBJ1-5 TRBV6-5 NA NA CASRGGGNQPQHF TGTGCCAGCAGAGGCGGGGGCAATCAGCCCCAGCATTTT
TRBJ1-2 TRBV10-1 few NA CASSEFRLGGYTF TGCGCCAGCAGTGAGTTCCGGCTGGGGGGCTACACCTTC
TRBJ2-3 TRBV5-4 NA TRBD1 CASSSRGRGTDTQYF TGTGCCAGCAGCTCCCGAGGCAGGGGGACAGATACGCAGTATTTT
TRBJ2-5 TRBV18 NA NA CASSPEGETQYF TGTGCCAGCTCACCGGAGGGAGAGACCCAGTACTTC
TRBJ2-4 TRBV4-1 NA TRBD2 CASSRESLAGGPIQYF TGCGCCAGCAGCCGTGAAAGCCTAGCGGGAGGTCCCATTCAGTACTTC